The 5 T cell receptor beta chains below were found in one sample sequenced in a study of early T cells in non-severe SARS-CoV-2 infection. Using its own MiXCR run on the 5' RACE reads, TCRdb lists one record per CDR3 protein. The table records tens of thousands of distinct CDR3 sequences, around 12% of them present only once. Sequencing was performed on whole blood. The receptor set was obtained from an adult who was a healthcare worker with PCR-confirmed SARS-CoV-2 infection or an uninfected control (not recorded which).

This clonotype was detected a few times. CDR3 bases: TGTGCCAGCAGCCAGGAGGGGGGAAGCACCGGGGAGCTGTTTTTT. Translated: CASSQEGGSTGELFF. The chain employs TRBV3-1 and TRBJ2-2; D could derive from TRBD1 or TRBD2 (6 bases each). This CDR3 contains 15 residues. Germline V gives CDR1 LGHDT, CDR2 YNNKEL (reference sequence). Trimming removed 3 bases from V and 4 bases from J, with 12 bases in between. Based on the CDR3 plus reference TRBV3-1 and TRBJ2-2, the full variable domain is DTAVSQTPKYLVTQMGNDKSIKCEQNLGHDTMYWYKQDSKKFLKIMFSYNNKELIINETVPNRFSPKSPDKAHLNLHINSLELGDSAVYFCASSQEGGSTGELFFGEGSRLTVL.

This clonotype came up many times. The V call is TRBV20-1, the J call TRBJ2-1; D possibly corresponds to TRBD2 (5 bases). The CDR3 has 11 residues. Per the germline V gene, CDR1 is DFQATT and CDR2 is SNEGSKA (reference sequence). Trimming pared 1 base from V and 8 bases from J, leaving 6 bases between. CDR3 coding DNA: TGCAGTGCTAGAGGAGCGGATGAGCAGTTCTTC. It translates to CSARGADEQFF.

The J gene is TRBJ1-1, the V gene TRBV28; 8 bases agree with TRBD1. V lost 4 bases and J lost 5; bases outside the gene matches: 6. The length of the CDR3 is 14 residues. Germline CDR1 and CDR2: MDHEN and SYDVKM. The CDR3 region is CASSYTGGRTEAFF. The CDR3 region has the DNA TGTGCCAGCAGTTATACAGGGGGTCGTACTGAAGCTTTCTTT.

This chain links TRBV3-1 with TRBJ2-7; D possibly uses TRBD1 or TRBD2 (5 bases each). The germline V gene encodes CDR1 LGHDT and CDR2 YNNKEL (reference sequence). This CDR3 region has 15 residues. With 0 bases removed from V and 13 bases from J, the gap between germline ends came to 22 bases. Written as DNA, the CDR3 is TGTGCCAGCAGCCAAGACGGTGCCGAGGGGAAGAGCAGTTACTTC. Translation gives CASSQDGAEGKSSYF.

The chain recombines TRBV3-1 with TRBJ2-5; perhaps TRBD2 as D (5 bases). The CDR3 sequence is 13 residues long. The V gene's germline CDR1 is LGHDT and CDR2 YNNKEL (reference sequence). The V gene lost 1 base and the J gene lost 10 bases, with 13 bases spanning the gap. The CDR3 DNA sequence: TGTGCCAGCAGCCAAGGTCGGTTCCGGGACCAGTACTTC. This gives the protein CASSQGRFRDQYF.